A single sample is the source of the 15 T cell receptor beta chains below, sequenced in a study of long-term antiretroviral therapy in people with HIV (dated by TCRdb to between 2021 and 2022). Sequencing of the TRB variable region was done with the immunoSEQ hsTCRB v3.0 assay at survey level resolution. Not all clones reach the TCRdb copy of this immuneACCESS table, which keeps in-frame sequences only. Checked studies attribute under half of the gap to unresolved V genes and leave the rest unexplained. The sample records tens of thousands of clones, 82% of which are singletons. More than 3.5% of the sample is in the top ten clones. This specimen consisted of unsorted PBMCs, obtained 0.5 years after starting antiretroviral therapy. These TCRs come from a man younger than 30 with HIV.

V and J are TRBV15 and TRBJ2-1; 9 bases match TRBD1. The J segment lost 10 bases and the V segment lost 0 bases, leaving 7 bases of the junction unmatched. This CDR3 comprises 15 residues. Germline V gene data show CDR1 as LNHNV and CDR2 as YYDKDF (reference sequence). The CDR3 coding sequence is TGTGCCACCAGCAGAGAGGGGACAGGGATTAGGGAGCAGTTCTTC. As protein: CATSREGTGIREQFF.

This clone was seen once. The V and J genes are TRBV6-4 and TRBJ1-1, with a weak D call TRBD1 (5 bases). The V end was cut by 6 bases, the J end by 3 bases, with 14 bases between. Germline V gene lookup returns CDR1 MRHNA and CDR2 SNTAGT. The CDR3 has 14 residues. Here the CDR3 reads CASRGEGSYTEAFF. In nucleotides, the CDR3 is TGTGCCAGCAGAGGAGAGGGGTCGTACACTGAAGCTTTCTTT.

This chain connects TRBV30 to TRBJ1-2, with TRBD1 as a possible D gene (5 bases). This CDR3 contains 13 residues. V lost 1 base and J 5 bases, leaving 11 bases between the germline ends. CDR1 GTSNPN and CDR2 SVGIG come from the germline V gene (reference sequence). CDR3 nucleotides: TGTGCCTGGAGTGAAGGGGCTTCGTATGGCTACACCTTC. Translating gives CAWSEGASYGYTF.

The chain recombines TRBV29-1 with TRBJ1-1; 9 nucleotides match TRBD1. Germline V gene lookup returns CDR1 SQVTM and CDR2 ANQGSEA. The V segment lost 1 base and the J segment 0 bases; nucleotides outside the gene matches: 12. This CDR3 region has 18 residues. CDR3 DNA sequence: TGCAGCGTTGAAGGGGGGATGGGACAGGGCGCACTGAACACTGAAGCTTTCTTT. This sequence encodes CSVEGGMGQGALNTEAFF.

The rearrangement links TRBV7-7 to TRBJ2-1, with 9 nucleotides matching TRBD2. CDR1 and CDR2 (germline): SSHAT, FNYEAQ (reference sequence). CDR3 length: 19 residues. J gave up 7 bases and V 5 bases, and 21 bases lay outside the gene matches. The CDR3 protein is CASSNRPGGASGEGNEQFF. In DNA, the CDR3 is TGTGCCAGCAGCAACCGTCCGGGGGGGGCTAGCGGGGAAGGTAATGAGCAGTTCTTC.

The CDR3 reads CASSQTGVINEQYF. In DNA form, the CDR3 reads TGTGCCAGCAGCCAGACAGGGGTAATAAACGAGCAGTACTTC. The chain has TRBV2 and TRBJ2-7; TRBD1 aligns across 8 bases. Germline assignment: CDR1 SNHLY and CDR2 FYNNEI. This CDR3 has 14 residues. With 6 bases clipped from V and 5 bases from J, the junction kept 9 bases outside the gene matches.

V is TRBV21-1 and J is TRBJ1-5. TRBV21-1 is a listed pseudogene. The CDR3 contains 20 residues. CDR3 nucleotide sequence: TGTGCCAGCAGCAACTCCACGGGTGGAGGGGGGAGGAAGAGCAATCAGCCCCAGCATTTT. This gives the protein CASSNSTGGGGRKSNQPQHF.

The chain recombines TRBV27 with TRBJ1-2; 7 bases are a match to TRBD1. Per germline, CDR1 MNHEY and CDR2 SMNVEV (reference sequence). The CDR3 covers 13 residues. V lost 4 bases to trimming and J lost 8 bases; unmatched junction nucleotides: 7. For the CDR3, the DNA is TGTGCCAGCAGTTCCCGGGACAGCAGGGGCTACACCTTC. Translating gives CASSSRDSRGYTF.

The chain carries TRBV27 and TRBJ1-1; D remains unclear. The CDR3 has 11 residues. Germline loops: CDR1 MNHEY, CDR2 SMNVEV (reference sequence). V was trimmed by 3 bases and J by 4 bases, leaving 3 bases between them. The CDR3 DNA follows: TGTGCCAGCAGTTTGGGCACTGAAGCTTTCTTT. This sequence encodes CASSLGTEAFF.

This chain connects TRBV4-2 to TRBJ2-5; 8 bases map to TRBD2. This CDR3 comprises 18 residues. The V and J ends lost 0 bases and 5 bases, in that order; junction bases with no gene match: 14. Germline V CDR1 and CDR2: LGHNA, YNFKEQ. As DNA, the CDR3 is TGTGCCAGCAGCCAAGAACGATCACTAGCGGCGAAGTGGGAGACCCAGTACTTC. It is translated as CASSQERSLAAKWETQYF.

The chain links TRBV5-1 to TRBJ1-1, with 8 bases lining up with TRBD1. The CDR3 consists of 14 residues. Germline V gene data show CDR1 as SGHRS and CDR2 as YFSETQ. The V and J ends lost 1 base and 7 bases, in that order; junction bases with no gene match: 6. This CDR3 is CASSLQGQVDEAFF. CDR3 DNA: TGCGCCAGCAGCTTGCAGGGACAGGTTGATGAAGCTTTCTTT. The complete variable domain, with remaining parts taken from reference TRBV5-1 and TRBJ1-1, reads KAGVTQTPRYLIKTRGQQVTLSCSPISGHRSVSWYQQTPGQGLQFLFEYFSETQRNKGNFPGRFSGRQFSNSRSEMNVSTLELGDSALYLCASSLQGQVDEAFFGQGTRLTVV.

Turning to this clone: Other DNA sequences from this sample encode an identical CDR3 as well. The gene calls are TRBV7-2 and TRBJ1-5; D not resolved. V was shortened by 1 base and J by 4 bases, with 5 bases between the two germline ends. The CDR3 loop spans 13 amino acids. Germline assignment: CDR1 SGHTA and CDR2 FQGNSA. As DNA, the CDR3 is TGTGCCAGCAGCTTAGGGGTAAATCAGCCCCAGCATTTT. This sequence encodes CASSLGVNQPQHF.

This chain links TRBV18 with TRBJ1-1; D is possibly TRBD1 (6 bases). CDR1 is KGHSH and CDR2 is LQKENI in the germline V gene. The CDR3 covers 18 residues. V was trimmed by 2 bases and J by 4 bases, leaving 23 bases between them. CDR3 protein: CASSPEKGTGYFGTEAFF. The CDR3 DNA reads TGTGCCAGCTCACCAGAAAAGGGTACAGGGTATTTTGGCACTGAAGCTTTCTTT. Using reference TRBV18 and TRBJ1-1 for the parts outside the CDR3, the full variable domain is NAGVMQNPRHLVRRRGQEARLRCSPMKGHSHVYWYRQLPEEGLKFMVYLQKENIIDESGMPKERFSAEFPKEGPSILRIQQVVRGDSAAYFCASSPEKGTGYFGTEAFFGQGTRLTVV.

The CDR3: CASSSPEKSYEQYF. CDR3 bases: TGTGCCAGCAGCTCCCCGGAGAAAAGCTACGAGCAGTACTTC. The rearrangement uses TRBV11-2 and TRBJ2-7, with unresolved D. Trimming stripped 4 bases from V and 3 bases from J, with 13 bases between. The CDR3 runs to 14 residues. CDR1 SGHAT and CDR2 FQNNGV come from the germline V gene.

V usage is TRBV5-1 and J usage is TRBJ1-1; 9 positions match TRBD1. The length of the CDR3 is 14 residues. Germline CDR1 is SGHRS and CDR2 is YFSETQ. V lost 4 bases to trimming and J lost 7 bases; unmatched junction nucleotides: 8. CDR3 nucleotide sequence: TGCGCCAGCAGCGATACAGGGGGCTCGGATGAAGCTTTCTTT. Translation gives CASSDTGGSDEAFF.